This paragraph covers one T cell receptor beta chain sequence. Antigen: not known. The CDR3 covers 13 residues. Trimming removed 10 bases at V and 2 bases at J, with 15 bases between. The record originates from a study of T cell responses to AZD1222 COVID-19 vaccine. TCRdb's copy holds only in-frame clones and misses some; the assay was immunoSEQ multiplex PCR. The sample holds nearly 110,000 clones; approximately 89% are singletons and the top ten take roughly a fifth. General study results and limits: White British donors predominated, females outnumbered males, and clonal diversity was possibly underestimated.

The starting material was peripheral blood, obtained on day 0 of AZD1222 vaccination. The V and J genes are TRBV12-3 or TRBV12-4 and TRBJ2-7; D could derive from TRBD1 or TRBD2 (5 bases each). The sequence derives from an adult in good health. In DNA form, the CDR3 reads TGTGCCATCGGGACGAATGGCGCCTACGAGCAGTACTTC. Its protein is CAIGTNGAYEQYF.